This TCR beta chain was observed in a study of blood T cell repertoires in COVID-19. TCRdb keeps only in-frame clones here, not all; method: immunoSEQ multiplex PCR. The table lists approximately 410,000 clones, 70% to 90% of them singletons. V shed 2 bases and J 4 bases; nucleotides not matched to a gene: 2. CDR1 and CDR2 (germline): SEHNR, FQNEAQ (reference sequence). The CDR3 totals 14 residues. J is TRBJ1-2 and V is TRBV7-9; 9 nucleotides line up with TRBD1. The TCR originated in a woman younger than 45 with active or convalescent COVID-19. Sequencing input: peripheral blood. The CDR3 nucleotides are TGTGCCAGCAGCTTAATGGACAGGGGCTATGGCTACACCTTC. Protein product: CASSLMDRGYGYTF.